The rows below give T cell receptor beta chains drawn from one sample of a study of blood T cell repertoires in COVID-19. The assay was immunoSEQ multiplex PCR, and TCRdb's table has in-frame clones only and misses some. In the table there are 100,000 to 150,000 clones, about four fifths of which are singletons. The sequenced material came from peripheral blood. Receptors were obtained from a woman aged 80 or over with acute or convalescent COVID-19. CDR3s include the opening cysteine and the closing phenylalanine or tryptophan. D genes are given only for firm matches. A clone size is listed for some rows: how often the clone was seen (once, few, many), or a class if it is expanded.

>NA|TRBJ2-1|TRBV18|TRBD1
TGTGCCAGCAGCCAGGGGGCTTCCTACAATGAGCAGTTCTTC
CASSQGASYNEQFF
>NA|TRBJ2-5|TRBV15|NA
TGTGCCACCAGCAGAGACCGAGGCTTGGGGGGGCAGGAGACCCAGTACTTC
CATSRDRGLGGQETQYF
>NA|TRBJ2-7|TRBV12-3/TRBV12-4|NA
TGTGCCAGCAGTTTAGTTTCCAACTACGAGCAGTACTTC
CASSLVSNYEQYF
>NA|TRBJ2-5|TRBV27|TRBD2
TGTGCCAGCAAAAGGGTAGCGGGGGGGCTGAAGGAGACCCAGTACTTC
CASKRVAGGLKETQYF
>NA|TRBJ1-2|TRBV6-2/TRBV6-3|NA
TGTGCCAGCAGTACCCTAGCGGGCTACACCTTC
CASSTLAGYTF
>NA|TRBJ1-6|TRBV5-1|TRBD1
TGCGCCAGCAGCTATGGGACAGGGAAAAATTCACCCCTCCACTTT
CASSYGTGKNSPLHF
>few|TRBJ2-7|TRBV7-2|NA
TGTGCCAGCAGCTTAAACAAAAACTACGAGCAGTACTTC
CASSLNKNYEQYF
>NA|TRBJ2-7|TRBV6-2/TRBV6-3|TRBD2
TGTGCCAGCAGTTACTTCCTAGCGGGAGGTGCAGTCGAGCAGTACTTC
CASSYFLAGGAVEQYF
>NA|TRBJ2-1|TRBV12-2|NA
TGTGCAAGTCGCCCGGGACTAGCGGGAGTTGCCCCGACTAGCTTACAAGGGAACAATGAGCAGTTCTTC
CASRPGLAGVAPTSLQGNNEQFF
>NA|TRBJ2-7|TRBV6-6|TRBD1
TGTGCCAGCATTACAGGGGGCCCTCACTACGAGCAGTACTTC
CASITGGPHYEQYF
>NA|TRBJ2-5|TRBV5-4|TRBD1
TGTGCCAGCAGCCGTACCGGACAGGTCCAAGAGACCCAGTACTTC
CASSRTGQVQETQYF
>NA|TRBJ1-6|TRBV7-2|NA
TGTGCCAGCCGAGAGAGCTCCTATAATTCACCCCTCCACTTT
CASRESSYNSPLHF
>NA|TRBJ2-2|TRBV6-2/TRBV6-3|TRBD2
TGTGCCAGCAGTGTTCTAGCGGGAGCTAACACCGGGGAGCTGTTTTTT
CASSVLAGANTGELFF
>NA|TRBJ2-5|TRBV2|TRBD1
TGTGCCAGCAGTGACAAGGACAGGAGAAAAGAGACCCAGTACTTC
CASSDKDRRKETQYF
>NA|TRBJ2-7|TRBV6-2/TRBV6-3|NA
TGTGCCAGCAGTACCCCGGCCAGGACCTACGAGCAGTACTTC
CASSTPARTYEQYF
>NA|TRBJ1-4|TRBV5-6|TRBD1
TGTGCCAGCAGCTTGTCCCCGGGACAGGGTACTAATGAAAAACTGTTTTTT
CASSLSPGQGTNEKLFF
>NA|TRBJ1-5|TRBV19|NA
TGTGCCAGTAGTCCACAGGGTGCGGGCAATCAGCCCCAGCATTTT
CASSPQGAGNQPQHF
>NA|TRBJ2-1|TRBV18|TRBD2
TGTGCCAGCTCACCGTCGCCGGGACTAGCGTTCGGTGAGCAGTTCTTC
CASSPSPGLAFGEQFF
>NA|TRBJ1-3|TRBV11-2|NA
TGTGCCAGCACCACATACCCAGGACTGTCGAGCTCTGGAAACACCATATATTTT
CASTTYPGLSSSGNTIYF
>NA|TRBJ1-4|TRBV4-3|NA
TGCGCCAGCAGCCAAGACTGGGGCCCGAATGAAAAACTGTTTTTT
CASSQDWGPNEKLFF
>NA|TRBJ1-6|TRBV3-1/TRBV3-2|NA
TGTGCCAGCAGCGACACACGGTTGGCATCACCCCTCCACTTT
CASSDTRLASPLHF
>NA|TRBJ2-3|TRBV24-1|NA
TGTGCCACCAGTGATTCGGCCCAGGGGAGGGACACAGATACGCAGTATTTT
CATSDSAQGRDTDTQYF
>NA|TRBJ1-2|TRBV6-6|NA
TGTGCCAGCAGTTACTCGATGATAGCAGGGTGCACCTTC
CASSYSMIAGCTF
>NA|TRBJ2-2|TRBV9|NA
TGTGCCAGCAGTCCGACTGTACCCACCGGGGAGCTGTTTTTT
CASSPTVPTGELFF
>NA|TRBJ2-1|TRBV7-8|NA
TGTGCCAGCAGCTTAGAGACAGGCCCGCCATCCTACAATGAGCAGTTCTTC
CASSLETGPPSYNEQFF